This T cell receptor (beta chain) was observed in a study of identical twins. Points from the study as a whole: For cord blood, abundant beta clonotypes had fewer insertions, unlike memory repertoires, which showed none.

There are a few counts of this clonotype. What it binds is unknown. From the 5' RACE reads, TCRdb called clonotypes with MiXCR, one entry per CDR3 protein. Of 1.5 million to 2 million distinct CDR3 sequences listed, about 30% are singletons. What was sequenced was cord blood. The sequence came from a newborn girl in good health.

As DNA, the CDR3 is TGTGCCAGCAGTTTATTAGGGACAGGCACTTCTAACTATGGCTACACCTTC. Its protein product is CASSLLGTGTSNYGYTF. This chain joins TRBV27 and TRBJ1-2, with 8 positions matching TRBD1. Losses at the gene ends were 1 base for V and 0 bases for J; bases not matched to a gene: 7. The CDR3 is 17 amino acids. In germline, CDR1 is MNHEY, CDR2 SMNVEV (reference sequence).